This T cell receptor beta chain was sequenced for a study of T cell responses to AZD1222 COVID-19 vaccine. The wider study: Whether given at about 4 or about 12 weeks, second doses were pooled.

Sequenced by immunoSEQ multiplex PCR; TCRdb stores in-frame clones only, minus some. Among about 83,000 clones listed, 86% were seen once. Germline CDR1 LGHNA, CDR2 YNFKEQ. The CDR3 runs to 16 residues. Deletions cut 4 bases from V and 3 bases from J, with 18 bases between. Material: peripheral blood, obtained on day 0 of AZD1222 vaccination. The receptor was derived from an adult in good health. The chain uses TRBV4-2 and TRBJ1-2; no reliable D call. CDR3 residues: CASSPDGRGFDYGYTF. CDR3 nucleotide sequence: TGTGCCAGCAGCCCGGATGGACGGGGTTTCGACTATGGCTACACCTTC.